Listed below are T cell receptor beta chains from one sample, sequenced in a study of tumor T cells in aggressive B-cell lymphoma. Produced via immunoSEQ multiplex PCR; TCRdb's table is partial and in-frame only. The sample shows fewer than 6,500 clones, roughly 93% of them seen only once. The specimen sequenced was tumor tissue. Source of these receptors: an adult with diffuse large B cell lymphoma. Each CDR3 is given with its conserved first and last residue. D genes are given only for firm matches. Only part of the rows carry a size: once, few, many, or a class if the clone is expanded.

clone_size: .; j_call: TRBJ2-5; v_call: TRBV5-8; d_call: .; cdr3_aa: CASRVTLPEGEETQYF; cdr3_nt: TGTGCCAGCAGGGTGACCCTTCCCGAGGGGGAAGAGACCCAGTACTTC
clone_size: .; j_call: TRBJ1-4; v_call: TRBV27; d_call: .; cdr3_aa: CASSADHLTGTYEKLFF; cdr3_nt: TGTGCCAGCAGTGCCGACCACCTTACAGGGACCTATGAAAAACTGTTTTTT
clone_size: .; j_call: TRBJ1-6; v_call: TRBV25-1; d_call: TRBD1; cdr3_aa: CASSGDSRSSYNSPLHF; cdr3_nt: TGTGCCAGCAGTGGGGACAGTAGGAGCTCCTATAATTCACCCCTCCACTTT
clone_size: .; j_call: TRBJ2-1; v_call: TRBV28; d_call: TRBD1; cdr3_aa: CASTGTGYNEQFF; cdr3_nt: TGTGCCAGCACCGGGACAGGCTACAATGAGCAGTTCTTC
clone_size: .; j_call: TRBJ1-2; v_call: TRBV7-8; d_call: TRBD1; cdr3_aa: CASRGSGQGAHGYTF; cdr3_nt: TGTGCCAGCAGAGGATCGGGACAGGGGGCACATGGCTACACCTTC
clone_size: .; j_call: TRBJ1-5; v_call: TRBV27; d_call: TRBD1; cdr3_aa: CASSLLGQGDQPQHF; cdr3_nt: TGTGCCAGCAGTTTATTGGGACAGGGGGATCAGCCCCAGCATTTT
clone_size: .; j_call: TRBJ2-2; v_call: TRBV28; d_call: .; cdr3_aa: CASSLTTGTGELFF; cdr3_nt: TGTGCCAGCAGCCTTACCACAGGGACCGGGGAGCTGTTTTTT
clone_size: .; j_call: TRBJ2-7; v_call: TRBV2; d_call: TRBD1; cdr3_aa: CASSVRDRGYYEQYF; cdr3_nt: TGTGCCAGCAGTGTACGGGACAGGGGTTACTACGAGCAGTACTTC
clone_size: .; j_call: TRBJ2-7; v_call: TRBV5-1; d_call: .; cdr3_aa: CASSLGAGAYEQYF; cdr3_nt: TGCGCCAGCAGCTTAGGGGCAGGGGCCTACGAGCAGTACTTC
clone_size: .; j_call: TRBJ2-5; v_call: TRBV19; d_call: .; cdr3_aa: CASSTGTVKETQYF; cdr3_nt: TGTGCCAGTAGTACCGGGACTGTTAAAGAGACCCAGTACTTC
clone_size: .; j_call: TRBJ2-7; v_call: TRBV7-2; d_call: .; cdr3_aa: CASSSPGLVEQYF; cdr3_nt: TGTGCCAGCAGCTCGCCAGGGCTAGTGGAGCAGTACTTC
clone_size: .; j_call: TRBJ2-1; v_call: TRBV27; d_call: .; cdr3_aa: CASSPVLSSYNEQFF; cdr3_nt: TGTGCCAGCAGTCCGGTATTGAGCTCCTACAATGAGCAGTTCTTC
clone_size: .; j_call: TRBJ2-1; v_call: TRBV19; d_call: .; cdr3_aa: CASSSQGSDNEQFF; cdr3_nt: TGTGCCAGTAGCTCACAGGGCTCCGACAATGAGCAGTTCTTC
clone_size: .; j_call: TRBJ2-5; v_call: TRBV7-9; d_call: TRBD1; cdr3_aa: CASSSNRGGETQYF; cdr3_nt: TGTGCCAGCAGCTCCAACAGGGGTGGGGAGACCCAGTACTTC
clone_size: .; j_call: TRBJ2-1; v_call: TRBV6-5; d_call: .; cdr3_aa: CASSSYSVWNEQFF; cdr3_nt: TGTGCCAGCAGTTCCTACTCGGTATGGAATGAGCAGTTCTTC
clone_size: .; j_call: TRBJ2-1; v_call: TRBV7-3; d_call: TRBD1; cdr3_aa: CASSQLTGGNEQFF; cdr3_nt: TGTGCCAGCAGCCAACTGACAGGGGGGAATGAGCAGTTCTTC
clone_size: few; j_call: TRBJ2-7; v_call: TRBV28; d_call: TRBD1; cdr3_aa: CASSRPGGAYEQYF; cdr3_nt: TGTGCCAGCAGTCGGCCAGGGGGTGCCTACGAGCAGTACTTC
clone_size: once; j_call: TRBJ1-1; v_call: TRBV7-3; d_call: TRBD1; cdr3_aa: CASSPGIRRGRITEAFF; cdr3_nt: TGTGCCAGCAGCCCTGGAATCCGCAGGGGGCGCATCACTGAAGCTTTCTTT
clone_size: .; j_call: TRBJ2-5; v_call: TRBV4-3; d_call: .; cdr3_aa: CASSQDLTSSETQYF; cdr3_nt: TGCGCCAGCAGCCAAGATTTAACTAGCTCCGAGACCCAGTACTTC
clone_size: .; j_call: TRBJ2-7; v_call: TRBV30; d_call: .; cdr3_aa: CAWRRWITTGSYEQYF; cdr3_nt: TGTGCCTGGAGGAGATGGATAACGACGGGATCCTACGAGCAGTACTTC
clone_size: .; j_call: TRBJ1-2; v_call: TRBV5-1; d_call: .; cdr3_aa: CASSPQGQGNYGYTF; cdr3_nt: TGCGCCAGCAGCCCCCAAGGCCAGGGAAACTATGGCTACACCTTC
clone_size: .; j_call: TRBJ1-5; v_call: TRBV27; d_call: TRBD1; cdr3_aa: CASRILQGDGNQPQHF; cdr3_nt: TGTGCCAGCAGGATCTTGCAGGGGGATGGCAATCAGCCCCAGCATTTT
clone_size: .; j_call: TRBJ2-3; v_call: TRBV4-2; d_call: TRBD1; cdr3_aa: CASSPGQVVMYGSFTDTQYF; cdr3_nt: TGTGCCAGCAGCCCCGGACAGGTAGTCATGTACGGTTCTTTCACAGATACGCAGTATTTT
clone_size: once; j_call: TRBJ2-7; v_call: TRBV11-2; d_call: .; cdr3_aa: CASSRSVSYEQYF; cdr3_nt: TGTGCCAGCAGTCGGTCGGTCTCCTACGAGCAGTACTTC
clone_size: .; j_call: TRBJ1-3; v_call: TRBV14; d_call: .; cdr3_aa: CASSPYVIGNTIYF; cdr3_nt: TGTGCCAGCAGTCCGTATGTAATTGGAAACACCATATATTTT
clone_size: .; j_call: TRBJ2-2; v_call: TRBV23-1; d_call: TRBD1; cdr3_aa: CASRRDRGRYTGELFF; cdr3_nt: TGCGCCAGCAGGAGGGACAGGGGGCGATACACCGGGGAGCTGTTTTTT
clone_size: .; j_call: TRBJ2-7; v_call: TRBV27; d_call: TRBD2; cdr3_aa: CASSPSGRAGSYEQYF; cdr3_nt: TGTGCCAGCAGCCCCAGCGGGAGGGCGGGGTCCTACGAGCAGTACTTC
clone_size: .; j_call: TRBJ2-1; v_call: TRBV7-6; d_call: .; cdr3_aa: CASSLSRQDLEQFF; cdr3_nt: TGTGCCAGCAGCTTATCCAGACAGGACCTGGAGCAGTTCTTC
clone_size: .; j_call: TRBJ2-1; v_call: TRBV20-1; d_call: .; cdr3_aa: CSARPSLEQFF; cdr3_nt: TGCAGTGCAAGACCTAGCCTTGAGCAGTTCTTC
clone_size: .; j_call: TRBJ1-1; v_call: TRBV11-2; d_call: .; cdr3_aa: CASSLVSAAEAFF; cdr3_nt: TGTGCCAGCAGCTTGGTCAGTGCGGCTGAAGCTTTCTTT
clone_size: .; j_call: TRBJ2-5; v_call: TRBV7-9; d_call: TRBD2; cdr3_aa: CASSSVSGRRYQETQYF; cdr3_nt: TGTGCCAGCAGCTCCGTTAGCGGGAGGAGGTACCAAGAGACCCAGTACTTC
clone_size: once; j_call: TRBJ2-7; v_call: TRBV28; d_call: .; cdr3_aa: CASSRGLDYEQYF; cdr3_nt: TGTGCCAGCAGTCGCGGACTTGACTACGAGCAGTACTTC
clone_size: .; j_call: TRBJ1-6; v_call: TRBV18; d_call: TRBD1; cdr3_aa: CASTSGTGAGRSPLHF; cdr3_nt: TGTGCCAGCACATCCGGGACAGGGGCCGGGAGGTCACCCCTCCACTTT
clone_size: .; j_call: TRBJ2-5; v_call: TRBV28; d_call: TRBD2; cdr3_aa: CATTTSGRETQYF; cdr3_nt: TGTGCCACCACGACTAGCGGGAGAGAGACCCAGTACTTC
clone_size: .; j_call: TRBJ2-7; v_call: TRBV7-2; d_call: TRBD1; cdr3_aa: CASSLSGRDRVEQYF; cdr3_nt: TGTGCCAGCAGCTTAAGCGGACGGGACAGGGTCGAGCAGTACTTC
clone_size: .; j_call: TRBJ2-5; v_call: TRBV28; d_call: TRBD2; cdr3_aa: CASSTSGNQETQYF; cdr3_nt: TGTGCCAGCAGTACTAGCGGGAACCAAGAGACCCAGTACTTC
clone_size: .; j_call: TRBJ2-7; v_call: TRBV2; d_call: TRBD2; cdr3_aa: CASSGRAGGFYEQYF; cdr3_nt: TGTGCCAGCAGTGGACGAGCGGGAGGATTCTACGAGCAGTACTTC
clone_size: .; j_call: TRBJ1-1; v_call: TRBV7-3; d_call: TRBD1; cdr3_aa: CASSLSGQGGTEAFF; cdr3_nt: TGTGCCAGCAGCCTAAGCGGACAGGGAGGAACTGAAGCTTTCTTT
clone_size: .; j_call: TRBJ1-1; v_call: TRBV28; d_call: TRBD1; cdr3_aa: CASSPITGVATEAFF; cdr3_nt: TGTGCCAGCAGTCCAATCACAGGGGTGGCCACTGAAGCTTTCTTT
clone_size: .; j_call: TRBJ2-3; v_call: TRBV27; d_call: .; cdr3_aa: CASSSRTVGGNTQYF; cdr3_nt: TGTGCCAGCAGTTCCCGGACAGTCGGGGGGAATACGCAGTATTTT
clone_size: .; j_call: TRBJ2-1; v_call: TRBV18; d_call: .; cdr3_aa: CASSPSRGFESYNEQFF; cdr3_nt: TGTGCCAGCTCACCAAGCAGGGGATTCGAGTCCTACAATGAGCAGTTCTTC
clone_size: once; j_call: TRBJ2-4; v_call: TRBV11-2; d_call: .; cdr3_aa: CASSLDPKVNIQYF; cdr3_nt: TGTGCCAGCAGCTTAGACCCTAAAGTGAACATTCAGTACTTC
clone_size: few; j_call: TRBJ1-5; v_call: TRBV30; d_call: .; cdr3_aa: CAWSGARETYGNQPQHF; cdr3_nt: TGTGCCTGGAGTGGAGCGAGGGAGACATATGGCAATCAGCCCCAGCATTTT
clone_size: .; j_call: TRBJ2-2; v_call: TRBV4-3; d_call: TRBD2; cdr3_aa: CASSQAGGSTGELFF; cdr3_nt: TGCGCCAGCAGCCAAGCGGGGGGTTCTACCGGGGAGCTGTTTTTT
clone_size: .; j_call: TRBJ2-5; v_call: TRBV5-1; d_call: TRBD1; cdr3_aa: CASSVGQGLKETQYF; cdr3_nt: TGCGCCAGCAGCGTCGGACAGGGTCTAAAAGAGACCCAGTACTTC
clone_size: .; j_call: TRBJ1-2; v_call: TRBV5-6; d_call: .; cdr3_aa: CASRYSGVYGYTF; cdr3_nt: TGTGCCAGCAGGTATTCAGGCGTCTATGGCTACACCTTC
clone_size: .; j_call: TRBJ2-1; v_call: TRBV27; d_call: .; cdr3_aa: CASSLFGGEQFF; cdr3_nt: TGTGCCAGCAGTTTATTTGGGGGCGAGCAGTTCTTC
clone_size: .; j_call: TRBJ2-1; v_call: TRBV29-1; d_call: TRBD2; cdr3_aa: CSVDSLGLAGAEQFF; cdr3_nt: TGCAGCGTTGATTCTTTGGGACTAGCGGGAGCTGAGCAGTTCTTC
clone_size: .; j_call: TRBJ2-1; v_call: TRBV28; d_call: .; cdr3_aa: CASRYYNEQFF; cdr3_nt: TGTGCCAGCAGATACTACAATGAGCAGTTCTTC
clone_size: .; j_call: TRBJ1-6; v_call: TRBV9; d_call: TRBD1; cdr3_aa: CASSTGVSPLHF; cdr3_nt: TGTGCCAGCAGTACAGGGGTTTCACCCCTCCACTTT
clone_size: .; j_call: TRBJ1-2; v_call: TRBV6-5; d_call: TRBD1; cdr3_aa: CASSYSGQALYGYTF; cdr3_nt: TGTGCCAGCAGTTACTCCGGACAGGCACTTTATGGCTACACCTTC
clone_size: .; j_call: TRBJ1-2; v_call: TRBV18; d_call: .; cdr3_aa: CASSPPYGETNYGYTF; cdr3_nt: TGTGCCAGCTCACCACCGTACGGGGAGACCAACTATGGCTACACCTTC
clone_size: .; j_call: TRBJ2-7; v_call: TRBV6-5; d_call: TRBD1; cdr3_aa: CASSYTMTGDEQYF; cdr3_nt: TGTGCCAGCAGTTACACCATGACAGGGGACGAGCAGTACTTC
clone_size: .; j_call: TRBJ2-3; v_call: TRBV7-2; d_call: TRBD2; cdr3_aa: CASSRLAGATDTQYF; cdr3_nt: TGTGCCAGCAGCCGCCTAGCGGGAGCTACAGATACGCAGTATTTT
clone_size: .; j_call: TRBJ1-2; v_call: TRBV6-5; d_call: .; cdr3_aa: CASSPAGRNGYTF; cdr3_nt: TGTGCCAGCAGTCCGGCAGGGAGGAATGGCTACACCTTC
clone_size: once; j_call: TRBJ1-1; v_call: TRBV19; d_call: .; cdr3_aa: CASSIETENTEAFF; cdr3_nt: TGTGCCAGTAGTATTGAGACAGAAAACACTGAAGCTTTCTTT
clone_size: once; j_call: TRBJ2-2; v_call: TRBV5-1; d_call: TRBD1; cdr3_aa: CASSLGQGIGGELFF; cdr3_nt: TGCGCCAGCAGCCTGGGACAGGGCATCGGCGGGGAGCTGTTTTTT
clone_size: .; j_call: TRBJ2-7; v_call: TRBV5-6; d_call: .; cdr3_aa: CASSLETYEQYF; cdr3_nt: TGTGCCAGCAGTCTTGAGACCTACGAGCAGTACTTC
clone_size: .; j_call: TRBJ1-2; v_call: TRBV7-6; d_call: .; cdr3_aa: CASSLGTAAHYGYTF; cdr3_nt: TGTGCCAGCAGCTTAGGGACAGCGGCACACTATGGCTACACCTTC
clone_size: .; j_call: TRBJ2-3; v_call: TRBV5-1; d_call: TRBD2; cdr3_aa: CASSLIKRGGSTDTQYF; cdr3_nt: TGCGCCAGCAGCTTGATTAAGCGGGGGGGTAGCACAGATACGCAGTATTTT